This T cell receptor beta chain comes out of a study of control samples from healthy donors and cancer patients. CDR1 and CDR2 from the germline V gene are LGHDT and YNNKEL (reference sequence). The CDR3 is 13 amino acids. V lost 4 bases to trimming and J lost 7 bases, with 11 bases between them. Assay used: immunoSEQ multiplex PCR; TCRdb lists only in-frame clones, some missing. The sample shows just under 80,000 clones, 70% to 90% of them seen only once. The chain links TRBV3-1 (or the pseudogene TRBV3-2) to TRBJ1-5; possible D gene TRBD1, 5 bases. Sequencing was carried out using PBMCs. The receptor was isolated from a woman aged 60-70 years with head and neck cancer. The CDR3 sequence: CASSPRVGQPQHF. In DNA form, the CDR3 reads TGTGCCAGCAGCCCCAGGGTTGGGCAGCCCCAGCATTTT.